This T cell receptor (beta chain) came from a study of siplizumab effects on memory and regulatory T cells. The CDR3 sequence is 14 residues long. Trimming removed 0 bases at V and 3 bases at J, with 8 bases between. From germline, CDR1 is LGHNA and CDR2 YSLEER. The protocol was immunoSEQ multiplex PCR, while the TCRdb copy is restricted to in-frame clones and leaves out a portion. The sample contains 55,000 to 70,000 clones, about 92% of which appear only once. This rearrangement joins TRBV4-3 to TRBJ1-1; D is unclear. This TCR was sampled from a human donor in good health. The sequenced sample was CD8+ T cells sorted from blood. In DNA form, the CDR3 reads TGCGCCAGCAGCCAAGAGGACCTAGACACTGAAGCTTTCTTT. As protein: CASSQEDLDTEAFF.